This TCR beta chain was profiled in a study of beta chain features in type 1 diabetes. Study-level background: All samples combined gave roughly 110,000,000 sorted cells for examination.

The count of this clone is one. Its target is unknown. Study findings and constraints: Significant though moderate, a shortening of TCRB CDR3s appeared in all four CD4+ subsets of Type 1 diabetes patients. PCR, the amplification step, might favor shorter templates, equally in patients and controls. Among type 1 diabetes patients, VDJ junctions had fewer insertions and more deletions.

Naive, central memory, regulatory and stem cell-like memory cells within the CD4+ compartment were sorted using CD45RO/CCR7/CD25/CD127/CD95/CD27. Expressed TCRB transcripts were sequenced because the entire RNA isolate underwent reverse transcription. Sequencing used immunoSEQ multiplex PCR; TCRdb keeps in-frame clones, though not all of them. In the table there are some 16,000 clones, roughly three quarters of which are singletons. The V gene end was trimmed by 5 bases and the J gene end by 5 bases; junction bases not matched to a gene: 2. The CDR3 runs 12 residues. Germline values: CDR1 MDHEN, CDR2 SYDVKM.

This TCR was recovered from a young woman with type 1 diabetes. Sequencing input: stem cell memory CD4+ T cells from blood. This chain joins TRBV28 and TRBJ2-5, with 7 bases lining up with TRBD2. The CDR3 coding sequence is TGTGCCAGCAGTCAGGGAGGGGAGACCCAGTACTTC. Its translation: CASSQGGETQYF.